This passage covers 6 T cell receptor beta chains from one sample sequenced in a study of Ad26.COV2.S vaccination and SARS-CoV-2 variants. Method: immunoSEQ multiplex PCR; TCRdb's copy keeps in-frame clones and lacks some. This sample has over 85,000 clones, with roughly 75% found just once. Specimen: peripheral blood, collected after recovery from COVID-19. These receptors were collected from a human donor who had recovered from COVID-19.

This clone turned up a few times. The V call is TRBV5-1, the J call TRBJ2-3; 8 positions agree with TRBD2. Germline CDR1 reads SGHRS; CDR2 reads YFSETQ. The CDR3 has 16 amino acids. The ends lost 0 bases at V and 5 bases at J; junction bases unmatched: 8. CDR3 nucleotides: TGCGCCAGCAGCTTGGACCCCGGGGGGGCCCTAGATACGCAGTATTTT. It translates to CASSLDPGGALDTQYF.

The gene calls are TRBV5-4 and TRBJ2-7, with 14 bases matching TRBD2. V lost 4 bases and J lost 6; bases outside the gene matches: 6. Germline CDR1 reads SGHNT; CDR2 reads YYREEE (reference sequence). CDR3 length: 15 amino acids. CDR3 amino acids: CASSRTSGGKGEQYF. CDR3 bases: TGTGCCAGCAGCCGGACTAGCGGGGGGAAGGGCGAGCAGTACTTC.

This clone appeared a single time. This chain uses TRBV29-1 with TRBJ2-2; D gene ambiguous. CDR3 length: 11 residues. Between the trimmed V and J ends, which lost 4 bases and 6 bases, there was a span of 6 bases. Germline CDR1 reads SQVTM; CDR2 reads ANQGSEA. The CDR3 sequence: CSVVRAGELFF. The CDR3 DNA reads TGCAGCGTTGTACGGGCCGGGGAGCTGTTTTTT.

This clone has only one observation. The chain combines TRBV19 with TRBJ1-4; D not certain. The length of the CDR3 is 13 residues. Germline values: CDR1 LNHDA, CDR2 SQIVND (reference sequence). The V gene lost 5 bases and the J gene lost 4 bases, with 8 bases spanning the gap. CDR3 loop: CASSGQDNEKLFF. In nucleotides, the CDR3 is TGTGCCAGTAGTGGTCAGGATAATGAAAAACTGTTTTTT.

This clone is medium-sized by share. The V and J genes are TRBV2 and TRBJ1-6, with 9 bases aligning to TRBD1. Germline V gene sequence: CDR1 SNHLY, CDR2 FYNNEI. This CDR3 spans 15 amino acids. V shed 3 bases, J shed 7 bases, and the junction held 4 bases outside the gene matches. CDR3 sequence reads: CASSDRGTGNSPLHF. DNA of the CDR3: TGTGCCAGCAGTGACAGGGGGACAGGGAATTCACCCCTCCACTTT.

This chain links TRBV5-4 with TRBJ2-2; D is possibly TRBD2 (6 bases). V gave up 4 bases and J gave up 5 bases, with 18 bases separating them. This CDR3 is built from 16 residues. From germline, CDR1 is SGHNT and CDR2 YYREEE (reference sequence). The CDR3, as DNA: TGTGCCAGCAGCGCTGGAGGGTTTGGGGGTACCGGGGAGCTGTTTTTT. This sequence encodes CASSAGGFGGTGELFF.